This TCR beta chain is drawn from a study of blood T cell repertoires in COVID-19. Study-wide context: Acute and convalescent COVID-19 samples came from the United States, Italy and Spain. Sources were T cells, B-cell-depleted T cells, or PBMCs; the material itself was cDNA or gDNA.

Germline CDR1 and CDR2: SGHVS and FNYEAQ. V shed 7 bases and J 8 bases; nucleotides not matched to a gene: 17. The CDR3 spans 16 residues. Per the study methods: The authors estimated nucleated cell counts from reference gene primer amplification. Libraries were prepared by immunoSEQ multiplex PCR; TCRdb keeps only in-frame clonotypes and omits some of them. From that table come the V and J calls and clone size; the DNA was used to work out D and trimming. The profile shows a few hundred thousand clones, around nine tenths of them singletons. The sequence derives from a man between 60 and 75 years old with acute or convalescent COVID-19. The material sequenced was peripheral blood. The chain employs TRBV7-6 and TRBJ2-1; 7 positions agree with TRBD1. This CDR3 reads CASTLNEGANVYEQFF. CDR3 bases: TGTGCCAGCACCCTAAACGAGGGGGCTAATGTTTATGAGCAGTTCTTC. The full variable domain, its missing parts supplied by reference TRBV7-6 and TRBJ2-1, is GAGVSQSPRYKVTKRGQDVALRCDPISGHVSLYWYRQALGQGPEFLTYFNYEAQQDKSGLPNDRFSAERPEGSISTLTIQRTEQRDSAMYRCASTLNEGANVYEQFFGPGTRLTVL.